Listed here are 29 T cell receptor beta chains from one sample, sequenced in a study of regulatory T cells in long-lasting Graves disease. Documented time point: newly diagnosed GD, antithyroid drugs for less than 3 months. The TCR library was prepared using RNA isolated from PBMCs. With iRepertoire HTBI primers and Arm-PCR of CDR3 regions, TCR beta libraries were built. In TCRdb, the multiplex PCR reads were re-called with MiXCR into one record per CDR3 protein. The repertoire consists of some 410,000 distinct CDR3 sequences, with around 17% occurring once and the leading ten covering approximately 12%. These data were likewise used in another study, on T cells in Graves' hyperthyroidism and ophthalmopathy.

Sequenced here: peripheral blood mononuclear cells (PBMCs), sampled at new diagnosis, from a patient treated with antithyroid drugs. These TCRs come from a young woman with Graves disease.

This clonotype has a count of ten or more. The CDR3 here is CASSLPLAGGPDTQYF. The CDR3, as DNA: TGTGCCAGCAGTCTTCCACTAGCGGGAGGGCCAGATACGCAGTATTTT. The chain carries TRBV28 and TRBJ2-3; 13 bases line up with TRBD2. The length of the CDR3 is 16 residues. The junction had 6 bases not matched to a gene; V was cut back by 5 bases and J by 4 bases. CDR1 and CDR2 (germline): MDHEN, SYDVKM.

There are many counts of this clonotype. V gene TRBV6-2 or TRBV6-3 combines with J gene TRBJ2-3, with D possibly TRBD2 on 6 matching bases. Trimming shortened V by 2 bases and J by 4 bases, and 16 bases separated the two germline ends. This CDR3 region has 16 residues. Per the germline V gene, CDR1 is MNHEY and CDR2 is SVGEGT. The chain's CDR3 is CASSYGNPGVPDTQYF. The CDR3 DNA sequence: TGTGCCAGCAGTTACGGAAATCCGGGAGTTCCAGATACGCAGTATTTT.

This clonotype was detected many times. The chain recombines TRBV27 with TRBJ2-2; TRBD2 matches 7 bases. Germline CDR1 and CDR2: MNHEY and SMNVEV (reference sequence). This CDR3 has 19 residues. V shed 6 bases and J 1 base; nucleotides not matched to a gene: 17. This chain's CDR3 is CASSLLSPSAGLNTGELFF. CDR3 DNA: TGTGCCAGCAGCCTCCTCTCTCCGTCAGCGGGGCTGAACACCGGGGAGCTGTTTTTT.

V usage is TRBV19 and J usage is TRBJ2-1; 7 bases align to TRBD2. The germline V gene encodes CDR1 LNHDA and CDR2 SQIVND (reference sequence). The CDR3 is 13 residues long. V shed 4 bases, J shed 6 bases, and the junction held 3 bases outside the gene matches. CDR3 loop: CASSTPSGNEQFF. Written as DNA, the CDR3 is TGTGCCAGTAGTACCCCTAGCGGCAATGAGCAGTTCTTC.

This clonotype was observed at least ten times. V and J are TRBV15 and TRBJ2-2, with D hard to call. The germline V and J ends were trimmed by 1 base and 5 bases, with 5 bases remaining between them. Per germline, CDR1 LNHNV and CDR2 YYDKDF (reference sequence). This CDR3 spans 13 amino acids. CDR3 loop: CATSRVGTGELFF. CDR3 DNA: TGTGCCACCAGCAGAGTAGGGACCGGGGAGCTGTTTTTT. The variable domain in full, with the rest retrieved from reference TRBV15 and TRBJ2-2, is DAMVIQNPRYQVTQFGKPVTLSCSQTLNHNVMYWYQQKSSQAPKLLFHYYDKDFNNEADTPDNFQSRRPNTSFCFLDIRSPGLGDTAMYLCATSRVGTGELFFGEGSRLTVL.

This clonotype was seen repeatedly, ten times or more. The rearrangement joins TRBV5-4 to TRBJ2-3; D ambiguous. CDR1 is SGHNT and CDR2 is YYREEE in the germline V gene (reference sequence). CDR3 length: 14 residues. V was cut by 3 bases and J by 2 bases, with 10 bases left in between. As DNA, the CDR3 is TGTGCCAGCAGCTCAAACCGGAACACAGATACGCAGTATTTT. Its translation is CASSSNRNTDTQYF.

This clonotype was picked up a small number of times. This sequence joins TRBV10-3 and TRBJ2-5, with TRBD1 identical over 7 bases. Germline CDR1 reads ENHRY; CDR2 reads SYGVKD. With 1 base clipped from V and 1 base from J, the junction kept 9 bases outside the gene matches. This CDR3 is 17 amino acids long. CDR3 DNA: TGTGCCATCAGTGAGTTCTTGATGAGGGGGCCCCAAGAGACCCAGTACTTC. Encoded protein: CAISEFLMRGPQETQYF.

This clonotype was observed many times. An end of the junction differs from the germline gene, which may be a read error. The DNA of the CDR3 is TGTGCCAGCAGCTTGAATCCAGGGCCCATGAACACTGAAGCTTTCTTT. Protein: CASSLNPGPMNTEAFF. The chain uses TRBV5-1 and TRBJ1-1; maybe TRBD1 (5 bases). This CDR3 is built from 16 residues. From germline, CDR1 is SGHRS and CDR2 YFSETQ. The variable domain in full, completed from reference TRBV5-1 and TRBJ1-1, reads KAGVTQTPRYLIKTRGQQVTLSCSPISGHRSVSWYQQTPGQGLQFLFEYFSETQRNKGNFPGRFSGRQFSNSRSEMNVSTLELGDSALYLCASSLNPGPMNTEAFFGQGTRLTVV.

The V and J genes are TRBV20-1 and TRBJ2-5; 10 bases match TRBD2. This CDR3 is built from 15 residues. Trimming at V came to 5 bases and at J to 6 bases, leaving 12 bases not matched to a gene. Germline values: CDR1 DFQATT, CDR2 SNEGSKA (reference sequence). The CDR3 sequence: CSAPQAGGFVKTQYF. For the CDR3, the DNA is TGCAGTGCTCCACAAGCGGGAGGGTTCGTGAAGACCCAGTACTTC.

There are many counts of this clonotype. The rearrangement joins TRBV7-9 to TRBJ2-2; possibly TRBD1 or TRBD2 for D (5 bases each). Germline assignment: CDR1 SEHNR and CDR2 FQNEAQ (reference sequence). This CDR3 comprises 17 residues. Trimming stripped 5 bases from V and 5 bases from J, with 21 bases between. The DNA for the CDR3 is TGTGCCAGCAGCCACACAGGAGAGGGGCCTAGGACCGGGGAGCTGTTTTTT. Translation gives CASSHTGEGPRTGELFF.

As concerns this clonotype: An end of the junction does not agree with germline; a read error may underlie this. This chain links TRBV5-6 with TRBJ1-2; weak D call: TRBD1 (6 bases). Germline-derived CDR1 and CDR2 are SGHDT and YYEEEE. The CDR3 sequence is 16 residues long. The CDR3 protein is CVSTSRTVDNNYGYTF. The CDR3 region has the DNA TGTGTCAGCACCTCGCGGACAGTGGATAATAACTATGGCTACACCTTC.

This clonotype was counted at least ten times. The chain combines TRBV12-3 or TRBV12-4 with TRBJ2-7; 15 bases fit TRBD2. The V and J ends lost 5 bases and 4 bases, in that order; junction bases with no gene match: 6. There are 16 residues in the CDR3. The CDR3 region is CASSTHGTSGRYEQYF. CDR3 in DNA: TGTGCCAGCAGTACCCACGGGACTAGCGGGAGGTACGAGCAGTACTTC.

This clonotype has a count of ten or more. The J gene is TRBJ2-3, the V gene TRBV28; D remains unclear. The length of the CDR3 is 15 residues. Germline V lookup: CDR1 MDHEN, CDR2 SYDVKM. V gave up 3 bases and J gave up 2 bases, with 12 bases separating them. The CDR3 region has the DNA TGTGCCAGCAGTTTTGGATTCCGGACCACAGATACGCAGTATTTT. This encodes CASSFGFRTTDTQYF.

This clonotype was counted many times. One junction end does not reproduce the germline sequence, and a read error may be involved. This chain connects TRBV5-1 to TRBJ1-1; D is ambiguous. CDR1 and CDR2 (germline): SGHRS, YFSETQ. The CDR3 has 14 residues. The CDR3 bases are TGTGCCAGCAGCTTGGACTGGTTGAACACTGAAGCTTTCTTT. Protein: CASSLDWLNTEAFF.

CDR3 residues: CASSLTGDAKKLFF. DNA of the CDR3: TGTGCCAGCAGTTTGACAGGGGATGCGAAAAAACTGTTTTTT. This rearrangement joins TRBV28 to TRBJ1-4; 8 bases fit TRBD1. Per the germline V gene, CDR1 is MDHEN and CDR2 is SYDVKM. The CDR3 is made up of 14 amino acids. The trim removed 3 bases at V and 9 bases at J, leaving 6 bases unmatched. Full variable domain (outside the CDR3, taken from reference TRBV28 and TRBJ1-4): DVKVTQSSRYLVKRTGEKVFLECVQDMDHENMFWYRQDPGLGLRLIYFSYDVKMKEKGDIPEGYSVSREKKERFSLILESASTNQTSMYLCASSLTGDAKKLFFGSGTQLSVL.

Ten or more counts support this clonotype. The chain uses TRBV27 and TRBJ2-1; D is ambiguous. The CDR3 sequence is 13 residues long. Germline CDR1 is MNHEY and CDR2 is SMNVEV (reference sequence). V was trimmed by 8 bases and J by 8 bases, leaving 16 bases between them. CDR3 region: CASRSPPMDEQFF. The CDR3 nucleotides read TGTGCCAGCCGGAGTCCCCCTATGGATGAGCAGTTCTTC.

This clonotype appeared many times. The chain is built from TRBV2 and TRBJ2-1; D is undetermined. The length of the CDR3 is 15 residues. The V end was cut by 6 bases, the J end by 1 base, with 13 bases between. CDR1 SNHLY and CDR2 FYNNEI come from the germline V gene. The CDR3 loop reads CASRTGPGSYNEQFF. The CDR3 coding sequence is TGTGCCAGCAGGACTGGCCCTGGGTCCTACAATGAGCAGTTCTTC.

This clonotype was recorded at least ten times. This chain uses TRBV12-3 or TRBV12-4 with TRBJ1-1; unclear D gene. Trimming cost V 6 bases and J 0 bases, with 8 bases left between them. This CDR3 region has 13 residues. CDR3 in amino acids: CASRFNMNTEAFF. CDR3 sequence (DNA): TGTGCCAGCAGGTTCAATATGAACACTGAAGCTTTCTTT.

This clonotype showed up many times. The gene calls are TRBV5-1 and TRBJ2-2, with TRBD2 as a possible D gene (5 bases). Germline CDR1 is SGHRS and CDR2 is YFSETQ. The V gene lost 8 bases and the J gene lost 3 bases, with 20 bases spanning the gap. The CDR3 is 16 residues long. CDR3 loop: CASSYLSLGDTGELFF. The CDR3 DNA reads as TGCGCCAGTTCTTACCTATCGCTCGGGGACACCGGGGAGCTGTTTTTT.

This clonotype was seen at least ten times. The rearrangement links TRBV6-2 or TRBV6-3 to TRBJ2-1; D uncertain. The CDR3 loop spans 12 amino acids. Germline V lookup: CDR1 MNHEY, CDR2 SVGEGT. V was trimmed by 6 bases and J by 6 bases, leaving 9 bases between them. The CDR3 loop is CASRTQRNEQFF. CDR3 DNA: TGTGCCAGCAGAACACAGCGCAATGAGCAGTTCTTC.

At least ten counts were recorded for this clonotype. The chain is built from TRBV3-1 and TRBJ2-3; D gene ambiguous. The CDR3 spans 12 residues. The germline V and J ends were trimmed by 0 bases and 5 bases, with 3 bases remaining between them. Germline CDR1 and CDR2: LGHDT and YNNKEL (reference sequence). CDR3 region: CASSQDGDTQYF. CDR3 coding DNA: TGTGCCAGCAGCCAAGATGGAGATACGCAGTATTTT.

This clonotype was recorded at least ten times. This rearrangement joins TRBV27 to TRBJ2-7; weak D call: TRBD2 (5 bases). The CDR3 has 14 residues. The germline V gene has CDR1 MNHEY and CDR2 SMNVEV (reference sequence). The V gene lost 7 bases and the J gene lost 2 bases, with 15 bases spanning the gap. The CDR3 DNA sequence: TGTGCCAGCACATCCCTGGACGGGACCTACGAGCAGTACTTC. Translating it yields CASTSLDGTYEQYF.

The chain carries TRBV7-2 and TRBJ2-7, with 7 positions matching TRBD2. V trimming: 5 bases; J trimming: 6 bases; junction bases outside the gene matches: 10. The germline V gene has CDR1 SGHTA and CDR2 FQGNSA. The CDR3 is made up of 14 amino acids. The CDR3 sequence: CASSGGLGPGEQYF. In nucleotides, the CDR3 is TGTGCCAGCAGCGGAGGACTAGGCCCTGGCGAGCAGTACTTC. Full variable domain (missing parts from reference TRBV7-2 and TRBJ2-7): GAGVSQSPSNKVTEKGKDVELRCDPISGHTALYWYRQSLGQGLEFLIYFQGNSAPDKSGLPSDRFSAERTGGSVSTLTIQRTQQEDSAVYLCASSGGLGPGEQYFGPGTRLTVT.

This clonotype has at least ten counts. The CDR3 nucleotides read TGTGCCAGCAGTGAATACAGGGGGGCGGACAATGAGCAGTTCTTC. Protein product: CASSEYRGADNEQFF. The chain combines TRBV28 with TRBJ2-1; 8 bases align to TRBD1. The germline V gene has CDR1 MDHEN and CDR2 SYDVKM. V shed 5 bases and J 5 bases; nucleotides not matched to a gene: 8. This CDR3 spans 15 amino acids.

This clonotype has a count of ten or more. This chain joins TRBV11-2 and TRBJ2-7, with D uncertain. V lost 5 bases and J 9 bases, leaving 14 bases between the germline ends. From germline, CDR1 is SGHAT and CDR2 FQNNGV. The CDR3 runs to 12 residues. CDR3 loop: CASSLTTSRQYF. In DNA, the CDR3 is TGTGCCAGCAGCCTCACGACGAGTAGGCAGTACTTC.

This clonotype occurred a few times. The chain is built from TRBV19 and TRBJ1-1; D is perhaps TRBD1 (5 bases). This CDR3 region has 16 residues. Germline V gene sequence: CDR1 LNHDA, CDR2 SQIVND (reference sequence). V was trimmed by 5 bases and J by 4 bases, leaving 20 bases between them. For the CDR3, the DNA is TGTGCCAGTAGTCCCTATTCTGGAGGCAGGGTCACTGAAGCTTTCTTT. Its translation is CASSPYSGGRVTEAFF.

The sample holds many counts of this clonotype. The chain couples TRBV20-1 to TRBJ2-1, with 7 nucleotides matching TRBD2. The J segment lost 2 bases and the V segment lost 3 bases, leaving 7 bases of the junction unmatched. Germline assignment: CDR1 DFQATT and CDR2 SNEGSKA (reference sequence). The CDR3 runs 15 residues. The CDR3, as DNA: TGCAGTGCTAGGTCGAGCGGGGCCACCTACAATGAGCAGTTCTTC. Protein product: CSARSSGATYNEQFF.

The chain employs TRBV20-1 and TRBJ2-7, with D unclear. The CDR3 consists of 14 residues. The V and J ends lost 0 bases and 2 bases respectively, with 11 bases between them. The V gene's germline CDR1 is DFQATT and CDR2 SNEGSKA (reference sequence). The CDR3 protein is CSARDPGDTYEQYF. The DNA for the CDR3 is TGCAGTGCTAGAGATCCTGGGGATACCTACGAGCAGTACTTC.

This clonotype was seen ten or more times. The chain couples TRBV28 to TRBJ2-5; D gene unclear. The CDR3 length is 12 residues. Deletions cut 1 base from V and 4 bases from J, with 4 bases between. The germline CDR1 and CDR2 sequences are MDHEN and SYDVKM. CDR3 DNA sequence: TGTGCCAGCAGTTTATCGCCAGAGACCCAGTACTTC. This encodes CASSLSPETQYF.